This T cell receptor (beta chain) comes out of a study of blood T cell repertoires in COVID-19 (dated by TCRdb to 2018 to 2021). Broadly, across the study: Collaborator samples came from the United States, Italy and Spain and covered acute and convalescent phases of COVID-19. The repertoires were released in a freely available public database intended as a resource for research on the immune response to SARS-CoV-2. Deeply sampled blood TCRbeta repertoires from subjects exposed to, actively infected with, or recovered from COVID-19 were included in the dataset. The prospective study material was composed of cDNA or gDNA derived from T cells, B-cell-depleted T cells, or PBMCs. Where available, HLA class I and class II types were obtained from metadata supplied by the sample provider rather than from assay-based typing. Sample metadata almost always included a de-identified subject ID, COVID-19 status, age in years and sex. Samples were obtained from the ongoing ImmuneRACE study (first 160 participants) and from 1,200 or so subjects provided by 6 global collaborators. Study-wide findings and limitations: How much clinical and demographic metadata was included differed by source and by participant, and the metadata was provided uncurated.

Collaborating institutions collected whole blood in K2EDTA tubes following their own protocols. For TCRbeta analysis, collaborators shipped samples as frozen whole blood, isolated PBMCs, or DNA extracted from either of those sample types. As to this clone: Its antigen has not been determined. No base quality information exists; no much larger clone differs at one position.

The CDR3 starts with the cysteine, ends with the phenylalanine, and has 15 residues. Only CDR3 DNA is held: 45 bases, read in frame from base 1. CDR1 and CDR2, per the germline V gene, are SGHRS and YFSETQ. V is shortened by 4 bases, J by 2 bases, and the region joining them spans 14 bases. TCRbeta CDR3 regions were amplified from genomic DNA by means of the immunoSEQ Assay, a bias-controlled multiplex PCR. The authors processed their data as follows. Within the assay, amplification of reference gene primers was used to estimate how many nucleated cells each sample contained. To quantify the absolute abundance of each unique TCRbeta CDR3 rearrangement, sequence reads were collapsed and filtered. For each sample, productive Simpson clonality was calculated as the square root of Simpson's diversity index over productive rearrangements. In its TCRdb copy, this immuneACCESS table keeps in-frame sequences only and misses some clones. Where compared with another copy, unresolved V genes explain less than half of these, and the others have no known cause. The V and J calls and clone size come from that table; D and trimming were worked out from the DNA. This sample comprises roughly 80,000 clones, about 83% of them detected only once. The ten most abundant clones make up approximately 9.1% of the sample.

Sequenced input: peripheral blood. This chain is built from TRBV5-1 and TRBJ2-3; matching of 5 bases hints at TRBD1 as the D gene. This receptor was identified in a human donor in a cohort sampled during active COVID-19. For the CDR3, the sequence is CASSVGRGPTDTQYF. Read as DNA, the sequence is TGCGCCAGCAGCGTTGGAAGGGGCCCCACAGATACGCAGTATTTT. Outside the CDR3, residues come from the reference TRBV5-1 and TRBJ2-3 proteins, so the full variable domain is: KAGVTQTPRYLIKTRGQQVTLSCSPISGHRSVSWYQQTPGQGLQFLFEYFSETQRNKGNFPGRFSGRQFSNSRSEMNVSTLELGDSALYLCASSVGRGPTDTQYFGPGTRLTVL.